Listed here are 16 T cell receptor beta chains from one sample, sequenced in a study of blood T cell repertoires in COVID-19. TCRdb's table, derived via immunoSEQ multiplex PCR, lists solely in-frame clones and lacks some. The sample contains under 250,000 clones, around 85% of which appear only once. Sequenced sample: peripheral blood. Receptor source: a man older than 75 with acute or convalescent COVID-19.

V is TRBV5-6 and J is TRBJ2-3, with D maybe TRBD1 (5 bases). Trimming removed 2 bases at V and 2 bases at J, with 15 bases between. CDR3 length equals 16 residues. Germline V gene lookup returns CDR1 SGHDT and CDR2 YYEEEE. The DNA of the CDR3 is TGTGCCAGCAGCTTTCCGGCAGGGTTGGCCACAGATACGCAGTATTTT. It specifies CASSFPAGLATDTQYF.

The CDR3: CATSEGPGLLGEGYTF. The CDR3 bases are TGTGCCACCAGTGAGGGACCGGGACTTTTAGGGGAAGGCTACACCTTC. This rearrangement joins TRBV24-1 to TRBJ1-2; tentatively, D is TRBD1 (5 bases). This CDR3 contains 16 residues. V was cut by 4 bases and J by 8 bases, with 22 bases left in between. The germline CDR1 and CDR2 sequences are KGHDR and SFDVKD.

This clone was counted between two and nine times. The chain employs TRBV24-1 and TRBJ1-5, with D perhaps matching TRBD1 (6 bases). Germline assignment: CDR1 KGHDR and CDR2 SFDVKD. The CDR3 is 15 amino acids. V gave up 5 bases and J gave up 5 bases, with 15 bases separating them. This chain's CDR3 is CATSARGAGYQPQHF. The CDR3, as DNA: TGTGCCACCAGTGCACGGGGGGCAGGGTATCAGCCCCAGCATTTT.

This sequence joins TRBV19 and TRBJ1-4, with D maybe TRBD1 (6 bases). Germline CDR1 LNHDA, CDR2 SQIVND (reference sequence). CDR3 length: 15 residues. Trimming shortened V by 8 bases and J by 8 bases, and 21 bases separated the two germline ends. Here the CDR3 DNA reads TGTGCCAGTGGAAAGGGGGTCCGTCGGGCCGAAAAACTGTTTTTT. Its translation is CASGKGVRRAEKLFF.

J is TRBJ2-3 and V is TRBV4-1; TRBD2 matches 11 bases. This CDR3 is built from 16 residues. CDR1 is MGHRA and CDR2 is YSYEKL in the germline V gene. V dropped 2 bases and J dropped 4; count of bases not matched to a gene: 5. This chain's CDR3 is CASSQPGLAVADTQYF. The CDR3 DNA reads TGCGCCAGCAGCCAACCGGGACTAGCGGTGGCAGATACGCAGTATTTT.

The chain employs TRBV30 and TRBJ1-6, with TRBD1 matching 7 bases. Germline values: CDR1 GTSNPN, CDR2 SVGIG (reference sequence). The CDR3 contains 15 residues. V was clipped by 2 bases and J by 7 bases; unmatched bases: 8. The CDR3 protein is CAWSSGTERNSPLHF. The CDR3, as DNA: TGTGCCTGGAGTTCCGGGACAGAGAGGAATTCACCCCTCCACTTT.

The chain recombines TRBV6-5 with TRBJ1-5; perhaps TRBD1 as D (5 bases). Germline assignment: CDR1 MNHEY and CDR2 SVGAGI. Trimming stripped 7 bases from V and 3 bases from J, with 7 bases between. CDR3 length: 12 residues. This chain's CDR3 is CASTGANQPQHF. CDR3 bases: TGTGCCAGCACTGGGGCCAATCAGCCCCAGCATTTT.

This chain connects TRBV6-1 to TRBJ1-4, with D uncertain. V was trimmed by 1 base and J by 7 bases, leaving 10 bases between them. The germline gives CDR1 MNHNS, CDR2 SASEGT. The CDR3 totals 14 residues. As DNA, the CDR3 is TGTGCCAGCAGTGAAGGCGCGGGTATTGAAAAACTGTTTTTT. Amino acid sequence: CASSEGAGIEKLFF.

The gene calls are TRBV6-5 and TRBJ2-5; D is unclear. The CDR3 loop spans 14 amino acids. Looked up from germline, CDR1 is MNHEY and CDR2 is SVGAGI. Trimming pared 11 bases from V and 2 bases from J, leaving 18 bases between. CDR3 loop: CAGTDTIVQETQYF. CDR3 DNA: TGTGCCGGAACTGACACCATTGTTCAAGAGACCCAGTACTTC.

The gene calls are TRBV5-4 and TRBJ2-1, with D unclear. This CDR3 is 15 amino acids long. V lost 3 bases and J 0 bases, leaving 10 bases between the germline ends. Germline CDR1 and CDR2: SGHNT and YYREEE (reference sequence). The CDR3: CASSSGSSSYNEQFF. The CDR3 bases are TGTGCCAGCAGCTCAGGAAGCAGCTCCTACAATGAGCAGTTCTTC.

The chain couples TRBV28 to TRBJ1-3; D possibly corresponds to TRBD1 (6 bases). The V gene's germline CDR1 is MDHEN and CDR2 SYDVKM. The CDR3 contains 14 residues. Trimming cost V 7 bases and J 2 bases, with 12 bases left between them. The CDR3, as DNA: TGTGCCAGCACCCGACAGGTACCTGGAAACACCATATATTTT. This sequence encodes CASTRQVPGNTIYF.

The genes are TRBV25-1 and TRBJ2-5; a weak D match, TRBD1 (6 bases). Germline CDR1 reads MGHDK; CDR2 reads SYGVNS. With 4 bases removed from V and 5 bases from J, the gap between germline ends came to 14 bases. CDR3 length: 14 residues. The DNA of the CDR3 is TGTGCCAGCAGTGTAAACAGGGTTTGGGAGACCCAGTACTTC. This codes for CASSVNRVWETQYF.

The chain uses TRBV7-2 and TRBJ1-2; D remains unclear. The CDR3 covers 13 residues. With 4 bases removed from V and 4 bases from J, the gap between germline ends came to 10 bases. Germline V lookup: CDR1 SGHTA, CDR2 FQGNSA. In DNA form, the CDR3 reads TGTGCCAGCAGCTCTCCCTTCTTCTATGGCTACACCTTC. As protein: CASSSPFFYGYTF.

The V and J genes are TRBV10-3 and TRBJ1-5; D may be TRBD1 (5 bases). CDR3 length equals 13 residues. V dropped 7 bases and J dropped 5 bases, with 12 bases sitting between them. The germline CDR1 and CDR2 sequences are ENHRY and SYGVKD. CDR3 coding DNA: TGTGCCATCACGGGCAGGGCGGATCAGCCCCAGCATTTT. The encoded protein is CAITGRADQPQHF.

The gene calls are TRBV18 and TRBJ2-6, with TRBD1 matching 8 bases. Trimming took 3 bases from V and 0 from J; bases not matched to a gene: 10. The CDR3 loop spans 19 amino acids. The germline CDR1 and CDR2 sequences are KGHSH and LQKENI. CDR3 loop: CASSPRPGQELSGANVLTF. Written as DNA, the CDR3 is TGTGCCAGCTCACCTCGGCCGGGACAGGAACTCTCTGGGGCCAACGTCCTGACTTTC.

The chain employs TRBV2 and TRBJ1-5; D gene ambiguous. This CDR3 spans 13 amino acids. Germline CDR1 is SNHLY and CDR2 is FYNNEI. The germline V and J ends were trimmed by 3 bases and 7 bases, with 10 bases remaining between them. CDR3 sequence reads: CASSDLFRQPQHF. CDR3 bases: TGTGCCAGCAGTGATTTGTTCAGGCAGCCCCAGCATTTT.